The subject of this entry is one T cell receptor beta chain. Its antigen is still unknown. An end of the junction differs from the germline gene, which may be a read error. The record originates from a study of response to subunit inactivated influenza vaccine. Study conclusions and caveats: Few additional T cells are recruited per seasonal influenza vaccination, authors suggested.

TCRdb recomputed calls from the RT-PCR reads with MiXCR, one row per CDR3 protein. The sample lists hundreds of thousands of distinct CDR3 sequences; around 15% were seen once. CDR1 is SGHTA and CDR2 is FQGTGA in the germline V gene. CDR3 size: 14 residues. The material sequenced was PBMCs from blood, taken around 15 days before vaccination. This chain joins TRBV7-3 and TRBJ2-1; no clear D gene. This TCR derives from a man over 45 who received an inactivated influenza vaccine. The CDR3 here is CASILIPFYNEQFF. CDR3 sequence (DNA): TGTGCCAGCATCTTAATCCCCTTTTACAATGAGCAGTTCTTC. Full variable domain (missing parts from reference TRBV7-3 and TRBJ2-1): GAGVSQTPSNKVTEKGKYVELRCDPISGHTALYWYRQSLGQGPEFLIYFQGTGAADDSGLPNDRFFAVRPEGSVSTLKIQRTERGDSAVYLCASILIPFYNEQFFGPGTRLTVL.